Listed below are T cell receptor beta chains from one sample, sequenced in a study of blood T cell repertoires in COVID-19. TCRdb keeps only in-frame clones here, not all; method: immunoSEQ multiplex PCR. The sample has approximately 170,000 clones, 86% seen once. Sequencing input: peripheral blood. The receptors stem from a man in his 70s with acute or convalescent COVID-19. Each CDR3 is given with its conserved first and last residue. A D gene is named only where the DNA matches it firmly. The size entry is marked missing in some rows and otherwise reads once, few, many or a size class.

d_call: TRBD1
j_call: TRBJ1-6
clone_size: once
v_call: TRBV24-1
cdr3_aa: CATRGQGAGSSYNSPLHF
cdr3_nt: TGTGCCACCAGGGGACAGGGGGCGGGAAGCTCCTATAATTCACCCCTCCACTTT

d_call: TRBD1
j_call: TRBJ1-1
clone_size: .
v_call: TRBV3-1/TRBV3-2
cdr3_aa: CASSEQWGQHTEAFF
cdr3_nt: TGTGCCAGCAGCGAGCAATGGGGACAGCACACTGAAGCTTTCTTT

d_call: .
j_call: TRBJ2-4
clone_size: .
v_call: TRBV7-3
cdr3_aa: CASAAQGTKNIQYF
cdr3_nt: TGTGCCAGCGCAGCTCAGGGTACCAAAAACATTCAGTACTTC

d_call: TRBD1
j_call: TRBJ1-1
clone_size: .
v_call: TRBV4-1
cdr3_aa: CASSQDPRDRDNTEAFF
cdr3_nt: TGCGCCAGCAGCCAAGATCCCCGGGACAGGGACAACACTGAAGCTTTCTTT

d_call: .
j_call: TRBJ2-3
clone_size: .
v_call: TRBV6-4
cdr3_aa: CASSTETSDTQYF
cdr3_nt: TGTGCCAGCAGTACGGAGACGTCGGATACGCAGTATTTT

d_call: TRBD1
j_call: TRBJ2-5
clone_size: .
v_call: TRBV2
cdr3_aa: CASSARQGKETQYF
cdr3_nt: TGTGCCAGCAGTGCGCGACAGGGAAAAGAGACCCAGTACTTC

d_call: .
j_call: TRBJ2-1
clone_size: .
v_call: TRBV10-3
cdr3_aa: CAISESTGGYEQFF
cdr3_nt: TGTGCCATCAGTGAGTCCACTGGAGGCTATGAGCAGTTCTTC

d_call: .
j_call: TRBJ2-2
clone_size: .
v_call: TRBV7-8
cdr3_aa: CASSVRDKGHFTGELFF
cdr3_nt: TGTGCCAGCAGCGTCCGGGACAAGGGCCACTTCACCGGGGAGCTGTTTTTT

d_call: TRBD2
j_call: TRBJ2-1
clone_size: few
v_call: TRBV6-5
cdr3_aa: CASSYSAGVYNEQFF
cdr3_nt: TGTGCCAGCAGTTACTCGGCGGGAGTCTACAATGAGCAGTTCTTC

d_call: TRBD2
j_call: TRBJ2-1
clone_size: .
v_call: TRBV5-1
cdr3_aa: CASSSSGAHNEQFF
cdr3_nt: TGCGCCAGCAGCTCTAGCGGGGCTCACAATGAGCAGTTCTTC

d_call: .
j_call: TRBJ1-1
clone_size: .
v_call: TRBV4-2
cdr3_aa: CASSQQGKDTEAFF
cdr3_nt: TGTGCCAGCAGCCAGCAGGGAAAGGACACTGAAGCTTTCTTT

d_call: .
j_call: TRBJ1-5
clone_size: once
v_call: TRBV5-1
cdr3_aa: CASSLGGEGQPQHF
cdr3_nt: TGCGCCAGCAGCTTGGGCGGGGAGGGTCAGCCCCAGCATTTT

d_call: TRBD1
j_call: TRBJ1-6
clone_size: .
v_call: TRBV28
cdr3_aa: CASSPRQGNSPLHF
cdr3_nt: TGTGCCAGCAGTCCCCGACAGGGTAATTCACCCCTCCACTTT

d_call: .
j_call: TRBJ1-1
clone_size: once
v_call: TRBV6-5
cdr3_aa: CASKDLGGVSPEAFF
cdr3_nt: TGTGCCAGCAAAGATTTAGGAGGGGTGAGTCCTGAAGCTTTCTTT

d_call: .
j_call: TRBJ1-1
clone_size: .
v_call: TRBV5-1
cdr3_aa: CASTSIGVGTEAFF
cdr3_nt: TGCGCCAGCACTAGCATTGGGGTGGGCACTGAAGCTTTCTTT

d_call: TRBD1
j_call: TRBJ1-1
clone_size: .
v_call: TRBV28
cdr3_aa: CASSVPGQGNTEAFF
cdr3_nt: TGTGCCAGCAGTGTACCGGGACAGGGGAACACTGAAGCTTTCTTT

d_call: TRBD1
j_call: TRBJ2-5
clone_size: .
v_call: TRBV12-3/TRBV12-4
cdr3_aa: CASGDRVIETQYF
cdr3_nt: TGTGCCAGTGGGGACAGGGTTATAGAGACCCAGTACTTC

d_call: .
j_call: TRBJ2-7
clone_size: .
v_call: TRBV14
cdr3_aa: CASSQVASGSRYF
cdr3_nt: .

d_call: .
j_call: TRBJ1-2
clone_size: .
v_call: TRBV6-4
cdr3_aa: CASSAGVNYGYTF
cdr3_nt: TGTGCCAGCAGTGCAGGGGTTAACTATGGCTACACCTTC

d_call: .
j_call: TRBJ1-2
clone_size: .
v_call: TRBV5-1
cdr3_aa: CASSLGRNDYGYTF
cdr3_nt: TGCGCCAGCAGCTTGGGCAGAAATGACTATGGCTACACCTTC

d_call: TRBD1
j_call: TRBJ2-1
clone_size: .
v_call: TRBV4-1
cdr3_aa: CASSQPIRRGGTGRYEQFF
cdr3_nt: TGCGCCAGCAGCCAACCTATCCGACGGGGAGGGACAGGGAGGTATGAGCAGTTCTTC

d_call: .
j_call: TRBJ2-7
clone_size: .
v_call: TRBV10-1
cdr3_aa: CASSPGGEQYF
cdr3_nt: TGCGCCAGCAGCCCCGGGGGCGAGCAGTACTTC

d_call: .
j_call: TRBJ2-7
clone_size: .
v_call: TRBV2
cdr3_aa: CASTFRGTYEQYF
cdr3_nt: TGTGCCAGCACCTTTAGGGGAACCTACGAGCAGTACTTC

d_call: TRBD1
j_call: TRBJ2-7
clone_size: .
v_call: TRBV7-2
cdr3_aa: CASSLDRSYEQYF
cdr3_nt: TGTGCCAGCAGCCTGGACAGGTCCTACGAGCAGTACTTC

d_call: .
j_call: TRBJ2-1
clone_size: .
v_call: TRBV18
cdr3_aa: CASSPRLSQGTEQFF
cdr3_nt: TGTGCCAGCTCACCAAGGCTTTCGCAGGGCACTGAGCAGTTCTTC

d_call: .
j_call: TRBJ2-5
clone_size: .
v_call: TRBV19
cdr3_aa: CATTEWGRETQYF
cdr3_nt: TGTGCCACCACAGAATGGGGGAGGGAGACCCAGTACTTC

d_call: .
j_call: TRBJ1-6
clone_size: .
v_call: TRBV7-8
cdr3_aa: CASSLPGDSPLHF
cdr3_nt: TGTGCCAGCAGCTTACCAGGGGATTCACCCCTCCACTTT

d_call: .
j_call: TRBJ1-4
clone_size: once
v_call: TRBV10-3
cdr3_aa: CAISESGSRGEEKLFF
cdr3_nt: TGTGCCATCAGTGAGTCTGGGAGTCGGGGTGAGGAAAAACTGTTTTTT

d_call: .
j_call: TRBJ2-5
clone_size: .
v_call: TRBV19
cdr3_aa: CASSRGGASQETQYF
cdr3_nt: TGTGCCAGTAGTCGGGGCGGGGCGTCTCAAGAGACCCAGTACTTC

d_call: TRBD1
j_call: TRBJ1-1
clone_size: .
v_call: TRBV6-1
cdr3_aa: CASSEGGTGRATEAFF
cdr3_nt: TGTGCCAGCAGTGAAGGGGGGACAGGGCGGGCCACTGAAGCTTTCTTT

d_call: .
j_call: TRBJ2-2
clone_size: .
v_call: TRBV18
cdr3_aa: CASQNTGELFF
cdr3_nt: TGTGCCAGCCAGAACACCGGGGAGCTGTTTTTT

d_call: .
j_call: TRBJ2-7
clone_size: .
v_call: TRBV3-1/TRBV3-2
cdr3_aa: CASSQSGQGLLIYEQYF
cdr3_nt: TGTGCCAGCAGCCAATCCGGACAGGGACTACTTATCTACGAGCAGTACTTC

d_call: TRBD1
j_call: TRBJ2-7
clone_size: .
v_call: TRBV7-9
cdr3_aa: CANRPGQGNEQYF
cdr3_nt: TGTGCCAACCGACCGGGACAGGGTAACGAGCAGTACTTC

d_call: .
j_call: TRBJ1-5
clone_size: .
v_call: TRBV28
cdr3_aa: CASSLRQTQPQHF
cdr3_nt: TGTGCCAGCAGTTTGAGACAGACGCAGCCCCAGCATTTT

d_call: .
j_call: TRBJ2-4
clone_size: .
v_call: TRBV6-5
cdr3_aa: CASRDTGGIQYF
cdr3_nt: TGTGCCAGCAGGGACACAGGCGGCATTCAGTACTTC

d_call: .
j_call: TRBJ2-5
clone_size: .
v_call: TRBV5-1
cdr3_aa: CASSLQGGGETQYF
cdr3_nt: TGCGCCAGCAGCTTGCAGGGGGGTGGGGAGACCCAGTACTTC

d_call: TRBD1
j_call: TRBJ2-7
clone_size: .
v_call: TRBV2
cdr3_aa: CASSTTGPYEQYF
cdr3_nt: TGTGCCAGCAGTACGACAGGGCCATACGAGCAGTACTTC

d_call: .
j_call: TRBJ1-6
clone_size: .
v_call: TRBV7-2
cdr3_aa: CASSLRTAPPLHF
cdr3_nt: TGTGCCAGCAGCCTGCGGACAGCCCCGCCCCTCCACTTT

d_call: .
j_call: TRBJ2-2
clone_size: once
v_call: TRBV6-8
cdr3_aa: CASASGPDNTGELFF
cdr3_nt: TGTGCCAGTGCCAGCGGTCCGGACAACACCGGGGAGCTGTTTTTT

d_call: TRBD2
j_call: TRBJ2-7
clone_size: .
v_call: TRBV3-1/TRBV3-2
cdr3_aa: CASSNSGTGYEQYF
cdr3_nt: TGTGCCAGCAGCAATAGCGGGACGGGCTACGAGCAGTACTTC

d_call: TRBD1
j_call: TRBJ1-5
clone_size: .
v_call: TRBV10-3
cdr3_aa: CAISGRDRENQPQHF
cdr3_nt: TGTGCCATCAGTGGCCGGGACAGAGAGAATCAGCCCCAGCATTTT

d_call: .
j_call: TRBJ2-1
clone_size: .
v_call: TRBV4-3
cdr3_aa: CASSHLGTRGVGEQFF
cdr3_nt: TGCGCCAGCAGCCACCTGGGGACACGGGGGGTAGGAGAGCAGTTCTTC

d_call: TRBD2
j_call: TRBJ2-7
clone_size: .
v_call: TRBV18
cdr3_aa: CASSISGGPEQYF
cdr3_nt: TGTGCCAGCTCCATTTCGGGGGGTCCCGAGCAGTACTTC